This is a list of T cell receptor beta chains from one sample in a study of identical twins. TCRdb re-derived calls from the 5' RACE reads in MiXCR, one entry per CDR3 protein. The sample has a few hundred thousand distinct CDR3 sequences, approximately 18% seen once. Specimen: naive T cells sorted from blood. These receptors were collected from a man aged 45-65 years in good health. The CDR3 runs from the conserved cysteine through the conserved F or W. Fields, in order: V gene, J gene, D gene, clone size, CDR3 DNA, CDR3 protein. The D gene is left open where the match is weak. Where a row states a size, it is once, few, many or the class of an expanded clone; other rows omit it.

>TRBV20-1|TRBJ1-2|NA|few
TGCAGTGCTAGAGATATCACGGGCGGGGTCTTC
CSARDITGGVF
>TRBV27|TRBJ2-5|NA|NA
TGTGCCAGCAGATATACGGGACTGGAAGAGACCCAGTACTTC
CASRYTGLEETQYF
>TRBV20-1|TRBJ1-4|NA|NA
TGCAGTGCCCGAGGGTCGCAGGGGCGTGAAAAACTGTTTTTT
CSARGSQGREKLFF
>TRBV20-1|TRBJ1-1|NA|NA
TGCAGTGCTAGAGATAGCAGGGGAGGGACTGAAGCTTTCTTT
CSARDSRGGTEAFF
>TRBV7-9|TRBJ2-1|TRBD2|NA
TGTGCCAGCAGCTTAAGTAGGCTAGCGGGAGGGGGTGAGCAGTTCTTC
CASSLSRLAGGGEQFF
>TRBV28|TRBJ1-1|NA|many
TGTGCCAGCAGTTTATTGAGGGAAGCTTTCTTT
CASSLLREAFF
>TRBV3-1|TRBJ1-3|NA|once
TGTGCCAGCAGCCACCAGGGAGCGTGGGACACCATATATTTT
CASSHQGAWDTIYF
>TRBV28|TRBJ2-3|NA|many
TGTGCCAGCAGTAACACCGTTAAGGGGTGGCAGTATTTT
CASSNTVKGWQYF
>TRBV6-4|TRBJ1-1|NA|many
TGTGCCAGCAGTGACTCTTATGGTCAGGCGAACACTGAAGCTTTCTTT
CASSDSYGQANTEAFF
>TRBV20-1|TRBJ2-1|NA|few
TGCAGTGCGACGGGAAGCAGGGGTTCCCTTGGGGATGAGCAGTTCTTC
CSATGSRGSLGDEQFF
>TRBV4-2|TRBJ2-3|TRBD2|few
TGTGCCAGCAGCCAAGACTCCAGCGGGGGGGCCTTAGATACGCAGTATTTT
CASSQDSSGGALDTQYF
>TRBV5-1|TRBJ2-2|NA|NA
TGCGCCAGCAGCTTGGATGGCTCTGCCGGGGAGCTGTTTTTT
CASSLDGSAGELFF
>TRBV15|TRBJ2-7|NA|many
TGTGCCACCAGCCGAAGCCAGGGGGGAACCTACGAGCAGTACTTC
CATSRSQGGTYEQYF
>TRBV10-3|TRBJ2-5|TRBD1|few
TGTGCCATCAGTGAGTCGTGGACAGGAAAAGAGACCCAGTACTTC
CAISESWTGKETQYF
>TRBV20-1|TRBJ2-7|TRBD2|few
TGCAGTGCCGGACGGGGACTAGCGTCAAAATGGGCACGGAGCCAATACGAGCAGTACTTC
CSAGRGLASKWARSQYEQYF
>TRBV4-3|TRBJ2-1|TRBD2|few
TGCGCCAGCAGACTCACCGGGGGGTCTTACAATGAGCAGTTCTTC
CASRLTGGSYNEQFF
>TRBV30|TRBJ2-1|TRBD2|NA
TGTGCCTGGAGTTTCGGGCTGCTAAGCGGGGATGGGAATGAGCAGTTCTTC
CAWSFGLLSGDGNEQFF
>TRBV7-2|TRBJ2-3|NA|NA
TGTGCCAGCAGCCTTGGATTATCAGATACGCAGTATTTT
CASSLGLSDTQYF
>TRBV15|TRBJ2-1|TRBD2|NA
TGTGCCACCAGCAGAGTAGCGGGGGGGCCCTACAATGAGCAGTTCTTC
CATSRVAGGPYNEQFF
>TRBV10-3|TRBJ2-5|NA|NA
TGTGCCATCAGTGGACAGAAAGAGACCCAGTACTTC
CAISGQKETQYF
>TRBV18|TRBJ2-2|TRBD1|many
TGTGCCAGCTCACCACCCGGGACAGGACGCACCGGGGAGCTGTTTTTT
CASSPPGTGRTGELFF
>TRBV5-5|TRBJ2-7|TRBD2|NA
TGTGCCAGCAGCTTTTCGGGGGGAGGCAAGTCATTCTACGAGCAGTACTTC
CASSFSGGGKSFYEQYF
>TRBV29-1|TRBJ1-5|TRBD1|NA
TGCAGCGCATCGACAGGGAATAGCAATCAGCCCCAGCATTTT
CSASTGNSNQPQHF
>TRBV6-1|TRBJ2-1|NA|many
TGTGCCAGTGGTCGGGGGTTTGGGGACAATGAGCAGTTCTTC
CASGRGFGDNEQFF
>TRBV9|TRBJ2-1|TRBD2|few
TGTGCCAGCAGCGTAGGCCTAGCGGGGTCCTACAATGAGCAGTTCTTC
CASSVGLAGSYNEQFF
>TRBV6-5|TRBJ2-1|NA|few
TGTGCCAGCAGTTTTGAGGGGCGCGGTGAGCAGTTCTTC
CASSFEGRGEQFF
>TRBV21-1|TRBJ2-7|NA|NA
TGTGCCACCGTGGCCGGGACAGGGGCCACCTACGAGCAGTACTTC
CATVAGTGATYEQYF
>TRBV14|TRBJ2-7|NA|NA
TGTGCCAGCAGCCAAGAAGGGACGCAGGGTCTCTACGAGCAGTACTTC
CASSQEGTQGLYEQYF
>TRBV20-1|TRBJ1-5|TRBD1|many
TGCAGTGCTAGAGCCTCGACAGGGGTGATTTCTCAGCCCCAGCATTTT
CSARASTGVISQPQHF
>TRBV20-1|TRBJ1-2|NA|NA
TGCAGTGCTCACAGCGGATTATATGGCTACACCTTC
CSAHSGLYGYTF